The 5 T cell receptor beta chains listed next were all sequenced from one sample in a study of blood T cell repertoires in COVID-19. Assay used: immunoSEQ multiplex PCR; TCRdb lists only in-frame clones, some missing. The table records some 160,000 clones, roughly three quarters of them present only once. Input material: peripheral blood. The source of these receptors is a man in his sixties with acute or convalescent COVID-19.

This clone has a single count. The CDR3 DNA is TGTGCCAGCAGCCAAGATGGACAGGGCAGTCGTGGCTACACCTTC. As protein: CASSQDGQGSRGYTF. The V gene is TRBV4-2, the J gene TRBJ1-2; 8 positions match TRBD1. This CDR3 has 15 amino acids. V lost 0 bases and J lost 7; bases outside the gene matches: 7. CDR1 and CDR2 (germline): LGHNA, YNFKEQ.

Points on this clone: The same CDR3 is also encoded by other DNA sequences in this sample. J is TRBJ2-1 and V is TRBV6-5; 7 bases fit TRBD2. CDR1 is MNHEY, CDR2 SVGAGI, per germline. This CDR3 region has 15 residues. V shed 2 bases and J 0 bases; nucleotides not matched to a gene: 1. The CDR3 loop reads CASSYGGGSYNEQFF. The CDR3, as DNA: TGTGCCAGCAGTTACGGCGGGGGCTCCTACAATGAGCAGTTCTTC.

The chain couples TRBV10-2 to TRBJ2-7, with 7 positions matching TRBD2. Germline V gene sequence: CDR1 WSHSY, CDR2 SAAADI. Losses at the gene ends were 4 bases for V and 0 bases for J; bases not matched to a gene: 3. This CDR3 comprises 14 residues. The CDR3 here is CASSVAGVSYEQYF. The CDR3 DNA is TGCGCCAGCAGTGTTGCGGGAGTCTCCTACGAGCAGTACTTC.

The V and J genes are TRBV10-3 and TRBJ2-6; 7 nucleotides align to TRBD1. V lost 8 bases to trimming and J lost 0 bases; unmatched junction nucleotides: 13. The CDR3 runs to 18 residues. Germline V lookup: CDR1 ENHRY, CDR2 SYGVKD. The CDR3 DNA reads TGTGCCATCGGGGCTCTTGGACAGGAACCCTCTGGGGCCAACGTCCTGACTTTC. Its protein product is CAIGALGQEPSGANVLTF.

J is TRBJ2-4 and V is TRBV12-2; the D call TRBD2 from the table was never checked on the DNA. TRBV12-2 corresponds to a pseudogene. The CDR3 consists of 21 residues. As DNA, the CDR3 is TGTGCAAGTCGCGTGGTGGTGGGCAGCCTAGCGGGAGAGAGAGCCAAAAACATTCAGTACTTC. Amino acid sequence: CASRVVVGSLAGERAKNIQYF.